The 4 T cell receptor beta chains reported below all come from one sample, sequenced in a study. TCRdb itself ran the 5' RACE reads through MiXCR, one entry per CDR3 protein. The table lists fewer than 8,500 distinct CDR3 sequences, about 65% of them singletons. Material for sequencing was tumor-infiltrating naive CD4+ T cells sorted from the breast tumor. The subset was: naive CD4+ T cells, CD4+CD45RA+CD25-. The receptors stem from a female donor with breast cancer.

The chain uses TRBV7-2 and TRBJ2-3, with unresolved D. Germline V gene sequence: CDR1 SGHTA, CDR2 FQGNSA. The V gene lost 5 bases and the J gene lost 0 bases, with 15 bases spanning the gap. The CDR3 runs to 16 residues. The chain's CDR3 is CASSPGWVSSTDTQYF. CDR3 in DNA: TGTGCCAGCAGCCCCGGGTGGGTATCCAGCACAGATACGCAGTATTTT.

This chain uses TRBV29-1 with TRBJ2-1; 13 bases line up with TRBD2. Germline CDR1 and CDR2: SQVTM and ANQGSEA. The length of the CDR3 is 13 residues. Trimming at V came to 7 bases and at J to 9 bases, leaving 6 bases not matched to a gene. The CDR3 protein is CSAGLAGAVEQFF. The CDR3 region has the DNA TGCAGCGCCGGACTAGCGGGAGCCGTTGAGCAGTTCTTC.

The genes are TRBV6-2 or TRBV6-3 and TRBJ1-1; 7 bases match TRBD1. Germline-derived CDR1 and CDR2 are MNHEY and SVGEGT. The CDR3 sequence is 15 residues long. V was pared by 6 bases and J by 0 bases, with 7 bases of the junction left unmatched. Here the CDR3 reads CASREKGAMNTEAFF. The DNA for the CDR3 is TGTGCCAGCAGAGAAAAGGGGGCCATGAACACTGAAGCTTTCTTT.

J is TRBJ2-4 and V is TRBV20-1; D is unclear. This CDR3 is built from 15 residues. Trimming took off 3 bases at V and 0 bases at J, with 12 bases between the two ends. Germline CDR1 reads DFQATT; CDR2 reads SNEGSKA (reference sequence). Here the CDR3 DNA reads TGCAGTGCTAGCCCCGTAGACCTAGCCAAAAACATTCAGTACTTC. It yields the protein CSASPVDLAKNIQYF.